These 28 T cell receptor beta chains share one sample of origin, sequenced in a study of blood T cell repertoires in COVID-19. TCRdb's table, derived via immunoSEQ multiplex PCR, lists solely in-frame clones and lacks some. The sample contains almost 300,000 clones, around 87% of which appear only once. The sample consisted of peripheral blood. Receptor source: a man between 70 and 80 years old with acute or convalescent COVID-19.

The chain links TRBV6-5 to TRBJ2-7; tentatively, D is TRBD1 (5 bases). With 7 bases removed from V and 3 bases from J, the gap between germline ends came to 10 bases. The CDR3 sequence is 12 residues long. CDR1 MNHEY and CDR2 SVGAGI come from the germline V gene. The CDR3 loop reads CASTPTVYEQYF. The CDR3 DNA follows: TGTGCCAGCACTCCGACAGTCTACGAGCAGTACTTC.

The chain recombines TRBV9 with TRBJ2-2; D uncertain. Germline CDR1 is SGDLS and CDR2 is YYNGEE. There are 16 residues in the CDR3. The V and J ends lost 4 bases and 7 bases respectively, with 20 bases between them. CDR3 residues: CASSPSPSRIVGELFF. As DNA, the CDR3 is TGTGCCAGCAGCCCGAGTCCTTCTAGAATTGTCGGGGAGCTGTTTTTT.

The chain links TRBV27 to TRBJ2-1, with TRBD1 as a possible D gene (5 bases). CDR1 is MNHEY, CDR2 SMNVEV, per germline (reference sequence). The CDR3 runs to 14 residues. Trimming cost V 6 bases and J 5 bases, with 14 bases left between them. The CDR3 sequence: CASSVGAPHNEQFF. CDR3 nucleotides: TGTGCCAGCAGCGTTGGGGCACCTCACAATGAGCAGTTCTTC.

The J gene is TRBJ2-5, the V gene TRBV19; TRBD1 might be the D (6 bases). CDR3 length: 14 amino acids. Per the germline V gene, CDR1 is LNHDA and CDR2 is SQIVND (reference sequence). V was shortened by 3 bases and J by 2 bases, with 10 bases between the two germline ends. The CDR3, as DNA: TGTGCCAGTAGTATTCAGGGGACGCAAGAGACCCAGTACTTC. This translates into CASSIQGTQETQYF.

V gene TRBV5-4 combines with J gene TRBJ1-2; TRBD1 is a possible D gene (6 bases). Trimming took 4 bases from V and 5 from J, leaving 18 bases between them. The CDR3 sequence is 15 residues long. Germline V gene data show CDR1 as SGHNT and CDR2 as YYREEE (reference sequence). This chain's CDR3 is CASSLAGGAKYGYTF. CDR3 in DNA: TGTGCCAGCAGCCTGGCGGGGGGCGCGAAATATGGCTACACCTTC.

The chain recombines TRBV9 with TRBJ1-4; 9 bases fit TRBD1. CDR1 is SGDLS and CDR2 is YYNGEE in the germline V gene. The CDR3 contains 15 residues. V dropped 3 bases and J dropped 3; count of bases not matched to a gene: 3. CDR3 DNA sequence: TGTGCCAGCAGCGCAACAGGGGGCCCTAATGAAAAACTGTTTTTT. This sequence encodes CASSATGGPNEKLFF.

The chain uses TRBV25-1 and TRBJ1-2; D is ambiguous. Germline V CDR1 and CDR2: MGHDK, SYGVNS. Trimming pared 1 base from V and 6 bases from J, leaving 6 bases between. The CDR3 consists of 12 residues. The CDR3 DNA reads TGTGCCAGCAGTGAATTCACGGATGGCTACACCTTC. Amino acid sequence: CASSEFTDGYTF.

This chain uses TRBV19 with TRBJ2-7, with TRBD1 matching 7 bases. Germline V gives CDR1 LNHDA, CDR2 SQIVND (reference sequence). V lost 6 bases and J lost 6; bases outside the gene matches: 5. The CDR3 is made up of 12 amino acids. The CDR3 DNA reads TGTGCCAGTAGCGACAGGGTTTCCGAGCAGTACTTC. Translated, it gives CASSDRVSEQYF.

V gene TRBV19 combines with J gene TRBJ2-5, with 8 bases matching TRBD1. The CDR3 covers 15 residues. V lost 5 bases to trimming and J lost 4 bases; unmatched junction nucleotides: 9. The V gene's germline CDR1 is LNHDA and CDR2 SQIVND (reference sequence). The CDR3 DNA sequence: TGTGCCAGTAGTGTGGGACAGGCTACGTTAGAGACCCAGTACTTC. Its protein is CASSVGQATLETQYF.

J is TRBJ2-7 and V is TRBV5-4, with D possibly being TRBD1 (5 bases). In germline, CDR1 is SGHNT, CDR2 YYREEE (reference sequence). The CDR3 is 17 amino acids. V was clipped by 3 bases and J by 3 bases, with 22 bases between them. CDR3: CASSSPAGQGSIYEQYF. The DNA of the CDR3 is TGTGCCAGCAGCTCTCCCGCCGGGCAGGGAAGTATCTACGAGCAGTACTTC.

The chain has TRBV6-5 and TRBJ2-7; 9 bases are a match to TRBD1. The junction had 4 bases not matched to a gene; V was cut back by 8 bases and J by 5 bases. The CDR3 covers 12 residues. The germline gives CDR1 MNHEY, CDR2 SVGAGI. CDR3 bases: TGTGCCAGCGGGACAGGGCTAGACGAGCAGTACTTC. As protein: CASGTGLDEQYF.

V is TRBV30 and J is TRBJ2-5; 7 bases map to TRBD2. The ends lost 2 bases at V and 4 bases at J; junction bases unmatched: 4. Germline lookup yields CDR1 GTSNPN and CDR2 SVGIG (reference sequence). The CDR3 totals 13 residues. The CDR3 DNA follows: TGTGCCTGGAGTCGGGGACTAACAGAGACCCAGTACTTC. Amino acid sequence: CAWSRGLTETQYF.

The J gene is TRBJ2-2, the V gene TRBV19; 7 bases align to TRBD1. V dropped 10 bases and J dropped 8; count of bases not matched to a gene: 7. Germline assignment: CDR1 LNHDA and CDR2 SQIVND (reference sequence). CDR3 length: 12 residues. The CDR3 here is CATNRGQGELFF. The CDR3 bases are TGTGCCACTAACAGGGGTCAGGGGGAGCTGTTTTTT.

The chain employs TRBV7-9 and TRBJ2-7; 7 positions match TRBD1. V was clipped by 2 bases and J by 0 bases; unmatched bases: 4. In germline, CDR1 is SEHNR, CDR2 FQNEAQ (reference sequence). This CDR3 is built from 15 residues. The CDR3 protein is CASSLPQGYSYEQYF. The DNA of the CDR3 is TGTGCCAGCAGCTTACCACAGGGGTACTCCTACGAGCAGTACTTC.

The chain uses TRBV5-1 and TRBJ1-3; TRBD1 matches at 9 bases. The V gene end was trimmed by 0 bases and the J gene end by 0 bases; junction bases not matched to a gene: 10. The germline CDR1 and CDR2 sequences are SGHRS and YFSETQ. The CDR3 has 19 amino acids. The CDR3 sequence is CASSLETWTGASSGNTIYF. CDR3 nucleotide sequence: TGCGCCAGCAGCTTGGAAACTTGGACAGGGGCGAGCTCTGGAAACACCATATATTTT. The full variable domain, in which reference TRBV5-1 and TRBJ1-3 provide the parts outside the CDR3, is KAGVTQTPRYLIKTRGQQVTLSCSPISGHRSVSWYQQTPGQGLQFLFEYFSETQRNKGNFPGRFSGRQFSNSRSEMNVSTLELGDSALYLCASSLETWTGASSGNTIYFGEGSWLTVV.

The J gene is TRBJ1-6, the V gene TRBV2; 7 bases match TRBD1. Germline loops: CDR1 SNHLY, CDR2 FYNNEI. The CDR3 contains 15 residues. V trimming: 6 bases; J trimming: 10 bases; junction bases outside the gene matches: 12. CDR3 residues: CASRPRQGRESPLHF. Written as DNA, the CDR3 is TGTGCCAGCAGGCCTCGACAGGGAAGGGAATCACCCCTCCACTTT.

The chain recombines TRBV9 with TRBJ1-4, with D possibly TRBD1 on 6 matching bases. The CDR3 totals 16 residues. The germline V gene has CDR1 SGDLS and CDR2 YYNGEE. The V end lost 4 bases, the J end lost 7 bases, and 20 bases lay between the germline ends. The CDR3 coding sequence is TGTGCCAGCAGCTCCCGCGGAGGGGGGGTCGGTGAAAAACTGTTTTTT. Amino acid sequence: CASSSRGGGVGEKLFF.

The rearrangement uses TRBV5-6 and TRBJ2-1, with a tentative D call TRBD1 (5 bases). The V end was cut by 2 bases, the J end by 5 bases, with 11 bases between. The germline V gene has CDR1 SGHDT and CDR2 YYEEEE. The CDR3 has 14 residues. The CDR3 is CASSLGEYDNEQFF. Here the CDR3 DNA reads TGTGCCAGCAGCTTAGGGGAATACGACAATGAGCAGTTCTTC.

The rearrangement uses TRBV7-3 and TRBJ2-3; D might be TRBD1 (5 bases). The V end lost 2 bases, the J end lost 4 bases, and 10 bases lay between the germline ends. The CDR3 extends over 14 amino acids. From germline, CDR1 is SGHTA and CDR2 FQGTGA. The CDR3 bases are TGTGCCAGCAGCTTACAGGGATACGCAGATACGCAGTATTTT. This translates into CASSLQGYADTQYF.

This rearrangement joins TRBV10-3 to TRBJ2-7, with TRBD2 matching over 10 bases. CDR1 and CDR2 (germline): ENHRY, SYGVKD. V shed 6 bases, J shed 8 bases, and the junction held 10 bases outside the gene matches. This CDR3 is 14 amino acids long. CDR3: CAISQEASGSQQYF. The CDR3 nucleotides are TGTGCCATCAGCCAGGAGGCTAGCGGGAGCCAGCAGTACTTC.

V and J are TRBV28 and TRBJ2-6, with D possibly matching TRBD1 (6 bases). Trimming pared 11 bases from V and 0 bases from J, leaving 17 bases between. CDR1 MDHEN and CDR2 SYDVKM come from the germline V gene. The CDR3 is made up of 16 amino acids. The DNA for the CDR3 is TGTGCCGCGGCCGACAGGATGAGCTCTGGGGCCAACGTCCTGACTTTC. It yields the protein CAAADRMSSGANVLTF.

The J gene is TRBJ1-5, the V gene TRBV6-4, with D tentatively TRBD1 (6 bases). The CDR3 has 17 residues. V lost 4 bases and J lost 0, with 16 bases in between. Germline values: CDR1 MRHNA, CDR2 SNTAGT. The CDR3 loop reads CASSGPRTEYSNQPQHF. As DNA, the CDR3 is TGTGCCAGCAGTGGTCCCCGGACAGAGTATAGCAATCAGCCCCAGCATTTT.

V is TRBV6-5 and J is TRBJ2-7, with TRBD1 identical over 9 bases. V lost 6 bases, J lost 0 bases, and 3 bases stayed unmatched. Germline values: CDR1 MNHEY, CDR2 SVGAGI. This CDR3 has 14 amino acids. CDR3: CASRMDRGSYEQYF. In DNA form, the CDR3 reads TGTGCCAGCAGGATGGACAGGGGCTCCTACGAGCAGTACTTC.

CDR3 sequence: CASSTLGDNYEQYF. DNA for the CDR3: TGCGCCAGCAGCACCTTAGGGGATAACTACGAGCAGTACTTC. The chain has TRBV5-1 and TRBJ2-7; D is possibly TRBD1 (5 bases). Germline CDR1 is SGHRS and CDR2 is YFSETQ. V dropped 4 bases and J dropped 3 bases, with 14 bases sitting between them. This CDR3 region has 14 residues.

CDR3 bases: TGTGCCAGCAGCTTTGTGCGGGAGGCCAGGGATGAGCAGTTCTTC. Protein sequence: CASSFVREARDEQFF. This chain links TRBV7-2 with TRBJ2-1; 8 nucleotides align to TRBD2. Germline CDR1 reads SGHTA; CDR2 reads FQGNSA. The CDR3 length is 15 residues. V lost 3 bases, J lost 8 bases, and 9 bases stayed unmatched. The whole variable domain, filled in from reference TRBV7-2 and TRBJ2-1, reads GAGVSQSPSNKVTEKGKDVELRCDPISGHTALYWYRQSLGQGLEFLIYFQGNSAPDKSGLPSDRFSAERTGGSVSTLTIQRTQQEDSAVYLCASSFVREARDEQFFGPGTRLTVL.

J is TRBJ1-6 and V is TRBV5-1; 7 bases are a match to TRBD1. Germline V gene sequence: CDR1 SGHRS, CDR2 YFSETQ. V shed 2 bases and J 5 bases; nucleotides not matched to a gene: 10. There are 17 residues in the CDR3. CDR3 DNA: TGCGCCAGCAGCTTAAATTTCCGGGGACAGAATAATTCACCCCTCCACTTT. Protein sequence: CASSLNFRGQNNSPLHF.

This clone was found a few times. This chain uses TRBV6-5 with TRBJ2-7, with a possible D match to TRBD2 (6 bases). CDR3 length: 14 residues. Germline values: CDR1 MNHEY, CDR2 SVGAGI. V was clipped by 6 bases and J by 3 bases, with 15 bases between them. The CDR3 spells CASRTPGTYYEQYF. As DNA, the CDR3 is TGTGCCAGCAGGACCCCGGGGACTTACTACGAGCAGTACTTC.

The V call is TRBV5-1, the J call TRBJ2-3; 11 bases match TRBD2. The CDR3 extends over 17 amino acids. With 5 bases clipped from V and 3 bases from J, the junction kept 11 bases outside the gene matches. The germline gives CDR1 SGHRS, CDR2 YFSETQ. The CDR3 reads CASSKSLAGGMTDTQYF. The CDR3 bases are TGCGCCAGCAGTAAAAGCCTAGCGGGGGGTATGACAGATACGCAGTATTTT.